One sample yielded the 14 T cell receptor beta chains listed below, sequenced in a study of shared clonotypes between healthy human individuals. The method was immunoSEQ multiplex PCR; TCRdb's version includes in-frame clones alone and lacks a portion of them. The sample lists about 480,000 clones, 79% occurring once. What was sequenced was PBMCs. The receptor set was obtained from a woman aged 40-49 years in good health. Some clones in this sample may be carry-over from other donors' samples.

This rearrangement joins TRBV23-1 to TRBJ2-2; the D is unclear. TRBV23-1 counts as an open reading frame of uncertain function. This CDR3 is 15 amino acids long. Trimming removed 8 bases at V and 1 base at J, with 14 bases between. In nucleotides, the CDR3 is TGCGCCAGCCGAGAGTGGATAAGGAACACCGGGGAGCTGTTTTTT. This translates into CASREWIRNTGELFF.

Details on this clone: In the same sample, other DNA sequences code for this CDR3. This sequence joins TRBV5-1 and TRBJ1-1; tentatively, D is TRBD1 (5 bases). The V end lost 2 bases, the J end lost 2 bases, and 7 bases lay between the germline ends. CDR3 size: 13 residues. Germline CDR1 SGHRS, CDR2 YFSETQ. CDR3 loop: CASSFTGNTEAFF. CDR3 bases: TGCGCCAGCAGCTTCACAGGAAACACTGAAGCTTTCTTT.

The CDR3 loop reads CASSPAFGGSYGYTF. CDR3 coding DNA: TGTGCCAGCAGCCCCGCCTTTGGGGGAAGTTATGGCTACACCTTC. This chain uses TRBV7-9 with TRBJ1-2, with TRBD1 as a possible D gene (5 bases). CDR3 size: 15 residues. Per the germline V gene, CDR1 is SEHNR and CDR2 is FQNEAQ (reference sequence). With 5 bases removed from V and 5 bases from J, the gap between germline ends came to 18 bases. The full variable domain, in which reference TRBV7-9 and TRBJ1-2 provide the parts outside the CDR3, is DTGVSQNPRHKITKRGQNVTFRCDPISEHNRLYWYRQTLGQGPEFLTYFQNEAQLEKSRLLSDRFSAERPKGSFSTLEIQRTEQGDSAMYLCASSPAFGGSYGYTFGSGTRLTVV.

The CDR3 loop is CASKPGLAGAETQYF. The CDR3 nucleotides read TGTGCCAGTAAGCCGGGACTAGCGGGAGCGGAGACCCAGTACTTC. The V gene is TRBV19, the J gene TRBJ2-5; TRBD2 aligns across 14 bases. CDR1 LNHDA and CDR2 SQIVND come from the germline V gene (reference sequence). The J segment lost 5 bases and the V segment lost 7 bases, leaving 6 bases of the junction unmatched. This CDR3 region has 15 residues.

This clone has only one observation. This chain connects TRBV6-1 to TRBJ2-3; 8 nucleotides agree with TRBD2. Per the germline V gene, CDR1 is MNHNS and CDR2 is SASEGT. CDR3 length equals 15 residues. V dropped 3 bases and J dropped 6; count of bases not matched to a gene: 8. The CDR3 DNA reads TGTGCCAGCAGTGACGAGGCGGGGGGTTCGGATACGCAGTATTTT. Translating gives CASSDEAGGSDTQYF.

J is TRBJ2-1 and V is TRBV6-4, with D unclear. The V gene's germline CDR1 is MRHNA and CDR2 SNTAGT. V dropped 3 bases and J dropped 11 bases, with 20 bases sitting between them. The CDR3 has 15 residues. CDR3 amino acids: CASSETRDPPQKQFF. CDR3 in DNA: TGTGCCAGCAGTGAAACCCGTGACCCGCCCCAGAAGCAGTTCTTC.

This CDR3 is CASRLGRYEQYF. As DNA, the CDR3 is TGTGCCAGTCGACTTGGACGCTACGAGCAGTACTTC. V usage is TRBV28 and J usage is TRBJ2-7; D unresolved. V dropped 9 bases and J dropped 3 bases, with 12 bases sitting between them. The CDR3 spans 12 residues. CDR1 is MDHEN and CDR2 is SYDVKM in the germline V gene. Supplemented by reference TRBV28 and TRBJ2-7, the full variable domain reads DVKVTQSSRYLVKRTGEKVFLECVQDMDHENMFWYRQDPGLGLRLIYFSYDVKMKEKGDIPEGYSVSREKKERFSLILESASTNQTSMYLCASRLGRYEQYFGPGTRLTVT.

The rearrangement uses TRBV6-9 and TRBJ1-4; TRBD1 matches 7 bases. The CDR3 has 15 residues. The germline CDR1 and CDR2 sequences are MNHGY and SVAAGI. Unmatched junction bases numbered 7, after V lost 5 bases and J lost 4 bases. CDR3 bases: TGTGCCAGCAGTCGCCAGACAGGGTTTAATGAAAAACTGTTTTTT. Its translation is CASSRQTGFNEKLFF.

This clone was observed a few times. The chain uses TRBV30 and TRBJ1-1; 9 bases are a match to TRBD1. Germline CDR1 reads GTSNPN; CDR2 reads SVGIG (reference sequence). Germline trimming cut 2 bases from V and 0 bases from J; bases unmatched to any gene: 4. The CDR3 extends over 15 amino acids. The CDR3 sequence: CAWSLGQGMNTEAFF. CDR3 nucleotide sequence: TGTGCCTGGAGTTTGGGACAGGGAATGAACACTGAAGCTTTCTTT.

For this clone: This is likely an artifact of a read error, given a far larger clone one base away. The same CDR3 can be traced to other DNA sequences in this sample. The chain uses TRBV28 and TRBJ1-1, with no clear D. CDR3 length: 14 residues. Looked up from germline, CDR1 is MDHEN and CDR2 is SYDVKM. The CDR3 nucleotides are TGTGCCAGCAGCCCCCCCAAGATGAACACTGAGGCTTTCTTT. This sequence encodes CASSPPKMNTEAFF. Using reference TRBV28 and TRBJ1-1 for the parts outside the CDR3, the full variable domain is DVKVTQSSRYLVKRTGEKVFLECVQDMDHENMFWYRQDPGLGLRLIYFSYDVKMKEKGDIPEGYSVSREKKERFSLILESASTNQTSMYLCASSPPKMNTEAFFGQGTRLTVV.

This chain joins TRBV6-1 and TRBJ1-4, with 7 bases identical to TRBD1. This CDR3 has 15 residues. Looked up from germline, CDR1 is MNHNS and CDR2 is SASEGT. Losses at the gene ends were 3 bases for V and 8 bases for J; bases not matched to a gene: 9. The CDR3 region is CASSESEGAGEKLFF. For the CDR3, the DNA is TGTGCCAGCAGTGAGAGTGAGGGGGCGGGAGAAAAACTGTTTTTT.

This chain connects TRBV4-1 to TRBJ2-5; TRBD2 aligns across 7 bases. This CDR3 contains 13 residues. Germline assignment: CDR1 MGHRA and CDR2 YSYEKL. Trimming cost V 4 bases and J 5 bases; bases outside gene matches: 4. As DNA, the CDR3 is TGCGCCAGCAGCCGGGGAGGGTGGGAGACCCAGTACTTC. Its translation is CASSRGGWETQYF.

The chain joins TRBV11-2 to TRBJ2-2; D remains ambiguous. This CDR3 contains 14 residues. V was pared by 0 bases and J by 2 bases, with 4 bases between. CDR1 SGHAT and CDR2 FQNNGV come from the germline V gene. CDR3 coding DNA: TGTGCCAGCAGCTTAGACTCTAACACCGGGGAGCTGTTTTTT. It codes for CASSLDSNTGELFF.

CDR3 residues: CATTGIWGTGELFF. CDR3 nucleotides: TGTGCCACCACCGGCATTTGGGGCACCGGGGAGCTGTTTTTT. This chain connects TRBV27 to TRBJ2-2; no reliable D call. V lost 10 bases and J 4 bases, leaving 16 bases between the germline ends. The CDR3 contains 14 residues. Germline CDR1 MNHEY, CDR2 SMNVEV (reference sequence).